The 6 T cell receptor beta chains in this list originate from one sample, sequenced in a study of CD8+ T cells in alopecia areata. Sequencing used cDNA as its template, made by extracting RNA and reverse transcribing it. Profiled with immunoSEQ multiplex PCR; TCRdb holds only in-frame clones, not every one. The repertoire includes 140,000 to 150,000 clones, about 60% of them detected once, and about 6% sits in the top ten. The sample was CD4+ T cells sorted from blood, taken at week 0. The receptors originated from a human donor with alopecia areata.

This clone has more than one count but fewer than ten. The sample carries other DNA sequences with the same CDR3. The chain couples TRBV29-1 to TRBJ2-3; D might be TRBD1 (6 bases). Germline CDR1 reads SQVTM; CDR2 reads ANQGSEA. CDR3 length: 12 residues. Trimming removed 3 bases from V and 3 bases from J, with 7 bases in between. DNA of the CDR3: TGCAGCGTTGAGAGGGGGACAGATACGCAGTATTTT. Its protein is CSVERGTDTQYF.

CDR3 in amino acids: CASSLGDGGTEAFF. The CDR3 coding sequence is TGTGCCAGCAGCTTGGGAGATGGGGGCACTGAAGCTTTCTTT. The chain recombines TRBV7-9 with TRBJ1-1; the D gene is possibly TRBD1 (5 bases). V was pared by 3 bases and J by 4 bases, with 12 bases between. This CDR3 comprises 14 residues. Germline V lookup: CDR1 SEHNR, CDR2 FQNEAQ (reference sequence).

The V gene is TRBV7-9, the J gene TRBJ1-1; D is perhaps TRBD1 (5 bases). The germline V gene has CDR1 SEHNR and CDR2 FQNEAQ (reference sequence). The length of the CDR3 is 15 residues. Trimming stripped 0 bases from V and 4 bases from J, with 12 bases between. The CDR3 loop reads CASSLAGEKGTEAFF. Written as DNA, the CDR3 is TGTGCCAGCAGCTTAGCAGGGGAAAAAGGCACTGAAGCTTTCTTT.

The chain couples TRBV2 to TRBJ2-5; either TRBD1 or TRBD2 may supply D (5 bases each). This CDR3 comprises 9 residues. Trimming shortened V by 8 bases and J by 7 bases, and 5 bases separated the two germline ends. Per the germline V gene, CDR1 is SNHLY and CDR2 is FYNNEI. The CDR3 sequence is CASGGTQYF. The CDR3 DNA reads as TGTGCCAGCGGGGGGACCCAGTACTTC.

The count of this clone is one. V usage is TRBV30 and J usage is TRBJ2-7; 9 positions match TRBD1. The CDR3 has 13 amino acids. CDR1 is GTSNPN, CDR2 SVGIG, per germline (reference sequence). Trimming removed 5 bases from V and 1 base from J; junction bases left unmatched: 3. The CDR3, as DNA: TGTGCCTGGGGGACAGGGTCATCCTACGAGCAGTACTTC. It codes for CAWGTGSSYEQYF.

The J gene is TRBJ2-3, the V gene TRBV18, with D tentatively TRBD2 (6 bases). Trimming shortened V by 1 base and J by 6 bases, and 8 bases separated the two germline ends. The CDR3 length is 13 residues. Germline assignment: CDR1 KGHSH and CDR2 LQKENI. CDR3 sequence: CASSPLGGDTQYF. CDR3 DNA: TGTGCCAGCTCACCACTAGGAGGGGATACGCAGTATTTT.